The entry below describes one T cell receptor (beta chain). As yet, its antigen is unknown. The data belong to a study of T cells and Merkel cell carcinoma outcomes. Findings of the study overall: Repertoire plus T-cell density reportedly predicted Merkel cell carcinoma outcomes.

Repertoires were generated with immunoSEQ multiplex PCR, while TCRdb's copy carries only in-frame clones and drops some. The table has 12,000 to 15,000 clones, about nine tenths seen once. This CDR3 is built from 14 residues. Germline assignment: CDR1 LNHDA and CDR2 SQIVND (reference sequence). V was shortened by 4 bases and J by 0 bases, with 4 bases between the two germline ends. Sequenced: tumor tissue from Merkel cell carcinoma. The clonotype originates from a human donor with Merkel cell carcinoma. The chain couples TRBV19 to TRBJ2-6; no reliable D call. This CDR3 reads CASSKSSGANVLTF. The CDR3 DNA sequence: TGTGCCAGTAGTAAGAGCTCTGGGGCCAACGTCCTGACTTTC.